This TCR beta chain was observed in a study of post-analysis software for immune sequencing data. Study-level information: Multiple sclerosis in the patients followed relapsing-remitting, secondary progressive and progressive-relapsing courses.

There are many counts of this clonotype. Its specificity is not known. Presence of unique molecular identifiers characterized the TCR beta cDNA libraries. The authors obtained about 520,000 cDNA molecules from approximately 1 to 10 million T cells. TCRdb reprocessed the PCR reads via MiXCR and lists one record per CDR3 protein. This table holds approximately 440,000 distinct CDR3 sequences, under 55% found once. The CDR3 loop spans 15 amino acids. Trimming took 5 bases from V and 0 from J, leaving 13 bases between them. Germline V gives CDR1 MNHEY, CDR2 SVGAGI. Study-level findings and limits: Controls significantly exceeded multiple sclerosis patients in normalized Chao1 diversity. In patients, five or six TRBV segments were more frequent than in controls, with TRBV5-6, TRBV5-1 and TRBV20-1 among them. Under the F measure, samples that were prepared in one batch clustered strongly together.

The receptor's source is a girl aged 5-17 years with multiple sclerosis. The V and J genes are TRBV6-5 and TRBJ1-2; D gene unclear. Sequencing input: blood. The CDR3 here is CASSKKDGSNYGYTF. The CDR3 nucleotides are TGTGCCAGCAGTAAAAAGGACGGCTCTAACTATGGCTACACCTTC.